Listed below are T cell receptor beta chains from one sample, sequenced in a study of cytomegalovirus exposure and HLA in healthy donors. Produced via immunoSEQ multiplex PCR; TCRdb's table is partial and in-frame only. Here the sample spans tens of thousands of clones, under 85% being singletons. Sequenced: PBMCs. The receptors originated from a man in his fifties in good health and CMV-seropositive. CDR3s include the opening cysteine and the closing phenylalanine or tryptophan. A D gene is named only where the DNA matches it firmly. Part of the rows lack a size; the others show once, few, many or a class for expanded clones.

clone size: NA; D gene: NA; J gene: TRBJ2-7; V gene: TRBV30; CDR3 DNA: TGTGCAGTTCTCTGGAGAAACGAGCAGTACTTC; CDR3 protein: CAVLWRNEQYF
clone size: few; D gene: TRBD1; J gene: TRBJ1-6; V gene: TRBV11-2; CDR3 DNA: TGTGCCAGCAGCTTAGAGAGGCAGGGGGCCAATTCACCCCTCCACTTT; CDR3 protein: CASSLERQGANSPLHF
clone size: once; D gene: TRBD2; J gene: TRBJ2-1; V gene: TRBV28; CDR3 DNA: TGTGCCAGCAGCTCGGCGGGGGGGCCCTACAATGAGCAGTTCTTC; CDR3 protein: CASSSAGGPYNEQFF
clone size: NA; D gene: TRBD1; J gene: TRBJ1-1; V gene: TRBV27; CDR3 DNA: TGTGCCAGCAGTTTACGGGCAGGGGGGCTGAACACTGAAGCTTTCTTT; CDR3 protein: CASSLRAGGLNTEAFF
clone size: NA; D gene: TRBD1; J gene: TRBJ1-1; V gene: TRBV5-5; CDR3 DNA: TGTGCCAGCAGCCTCGGACAGGGGAGGACTGAAGCTTTCTTT; CDR3 protein: CASSLGQGRTEAFF
clone size: NA; D gene: TRBD1; J gene: TRBJ1-2; V gene: TRBV19; CDR3 DNA: TGTGCCAGTAGCCCCTTACAGGGGGTCAGTGGCTACACCTTC; CDR3 protein: CASSPLQGVSGYTF
clone size: NA; D gene: NA; J gene: TRBJ2-2; V gene: TRBV28; CDR3 DNA: TGTGCCGTAAAAGGGGACTTTGTAACCTCCGGGGAGCTGTTTTTT; CDR3 protein: CAVKGDFVTSGELFF
clone size: NA; D gene: NA; J gene: TRBJ1-5; V gene: TRBV6-5; CDR3 DNA: TGTGCCAGCAGGACATTTGGCAATCAGCCCCAGCATTTT; CDR3 protein: CASRTFGNQPQHF
clone size: few; D gene: TRBD1; J gene: TRBJ1-5; V gene: TRBV5-1; CDR3 DNA: TGCGCCAGCAGCCCGGGACAGGGGGCGGGTCAGCCCCAGCATTTT; CDR3 protein: CASSPGQGAGQPQHF
clone size: NA; D gene: NA; J gene: TRBJ2-1; V gene: TRBV18; CDR3 DNA: TGTGCCAGCTCACCTGTGGAGGCGTACAATGAGCAGTTCTTC; CDR3 protein: CASSPVEAYNEQFF
clone size: few; D gene: NA; J gene: TRBJ1-5; V gene: TRBV2; CDR3 DNA: TGTGCCAGCAGTGAAGCTTATAGCAACCAGCCCCAGCATTTT; CDR3 protein: CASSEAYSNQPQHF
clone size: few; D gene: NA; J gene: TRBJ1-6; V gene: TRBV1; CDR3 DNA: TGCACCAGCAGCTGCCCAGGGCCTAATTCACCCCTCCACTTT; CDR3 protein: CTSSCPGPNSPLHF
clone size: once; D gene: TRBD1; J gene: TRBJ1-1; V gene: TRBV6-5; CDR3 DNA: TGTGCCAGCAGCCGTGGGGACAGCAACACTGAAGCTTTCTTT; CDR3 protein: CASSRGDSNTEAFF
clone size: NA; D gene: NA; J gene: TRBJ1-4; V gene: TRBV6-1; CDR3 DNA: TGTGCCAGCAGTGACAGGGGTATAGCTAATGAAAAACTGTTTTTT; CDR3 protein: CASSDRGIANEKLFF
clone size: NA; D gene: TRBD2; J gene: TRBJ2-3; V gene: TRBV4-1; CDR3 DNA: TGCGCCAGCAGCCAACAATTAGCGGGAGGCCTCACAGATACGCAGTATTTT; CDR3 protein: CASSQQLAGGLTDTQYF
clone size: NA; D gene: NA; J gene: TRBJ2-7; V gene: TRBV27; CDR3 DNA: TGTGCCAGCCGGGGGCGGGACTATCACTACGAGCAGTACTTC; CDR3 protein: CASRGRDYHYEQYF
clone size: NA; D gene: TRBD1; J gene: TRBJ1-5; V gene: TRBV7-8; CDR3 DNA: TGTGCCAGCAGCTTCACAGGGGGACAGCCCCAGCATTTT; CDR3 protein: CASSFTGGQPQHF
clone size: NA; D gene: TRBD1; J gene: TRBJ1-6; V gene: TRBV27; CDR3 DNA: TGTGCCAGCAGTTCGGACAGGCGTAAGACGGGCTCACCCCTCCACTTT; CDR3 protein: CASSSDRRKTGSPLHF
clone size: NA; D gene: TRBD1; J gene: TRBJ1-2; V gene: TRBV27; CDR3 DNA: TGTGCCAGCAGGGCAGGGGGCTATGGCTACACCTTC; CDR3 protein: CASRAGGYGYTF
clone size: NA; D gene: NA; J gene: TRBJ2-1; V gene: TRBV7-3; CDR3 DNA: TGTGCCAGCAGCTTAGGGGGCTTCAATGAGCAGTTCTTC; CDR3 protein: CASSLGGFNEQFF
clone size: NA; D gene: NA; J gene: TRBJ1-1; V gene: TRBV6-1; CDR3 DNA: TGTGCCAGCAGTGTGGACAGGAACACTGAAGCTTTCTTT; CDR3 protein: CASSVDRNTEAFF
clone size: once; D gene: NA; J gene: TRBJ2-7; V gene: TRBV9; CDR3 DNA: TGTGCCAGCAGCGCTACAGGGTCGATTGATTACGAGCAGTACTTC; CDR3 protein: CASSATGSIDYEQYF
clone size: NA; D gene: NA; J gene: TRBJ1-6; V gene: TRBV7-3; CDR3 DNA: TGTGCCAGCAGCTTATTGGCAGGCCGGTCTAATTCACCCCTCCACTTT; CDR3 protein: CASSLLAGRSNSPLHF
clone size: NA; D gene: NA; J gene: TRBJ2-7; V gene: TRBV5-1; CDR3 DNA: TGCGCCAGCAGCTTGGAACCATCTCTGGCCGAGCAGTACTTC; CDR3 protein: CASSLEPSLAEQYF
clone size: NA; D gene: NA; J gene: TRBJ1-1; V gene: TRBV6-5; CDR3 DNA: TGTGCCAGCGCATTTCAGGGGAAAGCTTTCTTT; CDR3 protein: CASAFQGKAFF
clone size: NA; D gene: NA; J gene: TRBJ1-5; V gene: TRBV6-1; CDR3 DNA: TGTGCCAGCAGGGGGCACGGAGGCAATCAGCCCCAGCATTTT; CDR3 protein: CASRGHGGNQPQHF
clone size: NA; D gene: NA; J gene: TRBJ1-3; V gene: TRBV9; CDR3 DNA: TGTGCCAGCAGCGGAGCGGGCGCCCAGGGCATATATTTT; CDR3 protein: CASSGAGAQGIYF
clone size: once; D gene: NA; J gene: TRBJ2-1; V gene: TRBV14; CDR3 DNA: TGTGCCAGCAGCCTATCAGGTTACGAGCAGTTCTTC; CDR3 protein: CASSLSGYEQFF
clone size: NA; D gene: TRBD1; J gene: TRBJ1-1; V gene: TRBV6-1; CDR3 DNA: TGTGCCAGCAGTGAATACTTACAGGGGTCGAACACTGAAGCTTTCTTT; CDR3 protein: CASSEYLQGSNTEAFF
clone size: NA; D gene: NA; J gene: TRBJ2-7; V gene: TRBV11-2; CDR3 DNA: TGTGCCAGCAGCTTAGTTTGGGGCGGGGGCAGCTCCTACGAGCAGTACTTC; CDR3 protein: CASSLVWGGGSSYEQYF
clone size: NA; D gene: NA; J gene: TRBJ2-7; V gene: TRBV27; CDR3 DNA: TGTGCCAGCAGTCGAGGCGGGTCCTACGAGCAGTACTTC; CDR3 protein: CASSRGGSYEQYF
clone size: NA; D gene: NA; J gene: TRBJ2-3; V gene: TRBV6-1; CDR3 DNA: TGTGCCAGCAGTGCGGACAGCAGCACAGATACGCAGTATTTT; CDR3 protein: CASSADSSTDTQYF
clone size: NA; D gene: NA; J gene: TRBJ2-7; V gene: TRBV27; CDR3 DNA: TGTGCCAGCAGTTTAAGGGGGAACCCCTACTACGAGCAGTACTTC; CDR3 protein: CASSLRGNPYYEQYF
clone size: NA; D gene: TRBD2; J gene: TRBJ2-3; V gene: TRBV7-3; CDR3 DNA: TGTGCCAGCAGCCAACAGCGGGAAGATACGCAGTATTTT; CDR3 protein: CASSQQREDTQYF
clone size: NA; D gene: TRBD2; J gene: TRBJ2-3; V gene: TRBV15; CDR3 DNA: TGTGCCACCACAAGGACTAGCGGGAGCCCAGATACGCAGTATTTT; CDR3 protein: CATTRTSGSPDTQYF
clone size: NA; D gene: TRBD1; J gene: TRBJ2-7; V gene: TRBV30; CDR3 DNA: TGTGCCTGGAGTGGGGGACAGGGTGGCGAGCAGTACTTC; CDR3 protein: CAWSGGQGGEQYF
clone size: NA; D gene: NA; J gene: TRBJ1-1; V gene: TRBV5-1; CDR3 DNA: TGCGCCAGCAGCTTGATCCCGGGACAGAACACTGAAGCTTTCTTT; CDR3 protein: CASSLIPGQNTEAFF
clone size: NA; D gene: NA; J gene: TRBJ2-7; V gene: TRBV6-5; CDR3 DNA: TGTGCCAGCACCTTTTCCAACCGGGACAACTACGAGCAGTACTTC; CDR3 protein: CASTFSNRDNYEQYF
clone size: NA; D gene: NA; J gene: TRBJ1-2; V gene: TRBV27; CDR3 DNA: TGTGCCAGCAGTTTATTTTGGCGACAAAATAACTATGGCTACACCTTC; CDR3 protein: CASSLFWRQNNYGYTF
clone size: NA; D gene: NA; J gene: TRBJ1-5; V gene: TRBV9; CDR3 DNA: TGTGCCAGCAGCGTCGGGGGATATGGCAATCAGCCCCAGCATTTT; CDR3 protein: CASSVGGYGNQPQHF
clone size: NA; D gene: NA; J gene: TRBJ2-7; V gene: TRBV11-1; CDR3 DNA: TGTGCCAGTAAAGGACAGGGTGCGACTAGCGGCGCCTACGAGCAGTACTTC; CDR3 protein: CASKGQGATSGAYEQYF
clone size: NA; D gene: TRBD1; J gene: TRBJ2-2; V gene: TRBV30; CDR3 DNA: TGTGCCCTTAACAGGGGGCAAGGCACCGGGGAGCTGTTTTTT; CDR3 protein: CALNRGQGTGELFF
clone size: NA; D gene: NA; J gene: TRBJ1-1; V gene: TRBV7-2; CDR3 DNA: TGTGCCAGCAGCTTAGGGCGCGGGTACACTGAAGCTTTCTTT; CDR3 protein: CASSLGRGYTEAFF
clone size: few; D gene: NA; J gene: TRBJ2-2; V gene: TRBV6-6; CDR3 DNA: TGTGCCAGCAGCCGGGAACCGTCCAACACCGGGGAGCTGTTTTTT; CDR3 protein: CASSREPSNTGELFF
clone size: NA; D gene: TRBD1; J gene: TRBJ1-5; V gene: TRBV28; CDR3 DNA: TGTGCCAGCAGTTTTAAGGACAGGGCCCCGAGGCAGCCCCAGCATTTT; CDR3 protein: CASSFKDRAPRQPQHF
clone size: few; D gene: NA; J gene: TRBJ1-5; V gene: TRBV7-9; CDR3 DNA: TGTGCCAGCAGCCTTGGTGGGGAGGCGGGGCAGCCCCAGCATTTT; CDR3 protein: CASSLGGEAGQPQHF
clone size: NA; D gene: NA; J gene: TRBJ2-3; V gene: TRBV18; CDR3 DNA: TGTGCCAGCTCACCACCGCAGGGTCTCACAGATACGCAGTATTTT; CDR3 protein: CASSPPQGLTDTQYF
clone size: few; D gene: NA; J gene: TRBJ2-5; V gene: TRBV9; CDR3 DNA: TGTGCCAGCAGCCCACGGGGGAGGGGGGAGGAGACCCAGTACTTC; CDR3 protein: CASSPRGRGEETQYF